The rows below give T cell receptor beta chains drawn from one sample of a study of shared clonotypes between healthy human individuals. This table comes from immunoSEQ multiplex PCR, and its TCRdb copy is limited to in-frame clones, with some not included. The sample holds about 2.1 million clones, about 93% seen once. Sequencing was carried out using naive CD8+ T cells from PBMCs. Receptors were obtained from a man in his late teens or twenties in good health. Some clones in this sample may be carry-over from other donors' samples. Both conserved end residues are part of each CDR3. The D gene is left open where the match is weak. Where a row states a size, it is once, few, many or the class of an expanded clone; other rows omit it.

v_call	j_call	d_call	clone_size	cdr3_nt	cdr3_aa
TRBV9	TRBJ2-5	TRBD2	NA	TGTGCCAGCAGCGACGGGCTAGCGGGGGGACAAGAGACCCAGTACTTC	CASSDGLAGGQETQYF
TRBV27	TRBJ1-6	NA	NA	TGTGCCAGCAGTTTTTGGGGGGACCCCTATAATTCACCCCTCCACTTT	CASSFWGDPYNSPLHF
TRBV7-9	TRBJ1-6	NA	NA	TGTGCCAGCAGCTTAGCGCGAGATCGTAATTCACCCCTCCACTTT	CASSLARDRNSPLHF
TRBV4-1	TRBJ1-1	NA	NA	TGTGCCAGCAGCCACCTCGGCCTTCTCGAGGCTTTCTTT	CASSHLGLLEAFF
TRBV7-8	TRBJ2-7	NA	NA	TGTGCCAGCAGCTTAAAACCCATTGGGGAGCTCGAGCAGTACTTC	CASSLKPIGELEQYF
TRBV5-1	TRBJ2-7	TRBD2	NA	TGCGCCAGCAGCCCGGGACTAGCGGGAGGTTACGAGCAGTACTTC	CASSPGLAGGYEQYF
TRBV4-2	TRBJ2-1	TRBD2	NA	TGTGCCAGCAGCCCGTATAGCGGGACGAGCTCCTACAATGAGCAGTTCTTC	CASSPYSGTSSYNEQFF
TRBV7-8	TRBJ2-7	TRBD1	once	TGTGCCAGCAGCTCTCGGGACAGGGTCTCCTACGAGCAGTACTTC	CASSSRDRVSYEQYF
TRBV27	TRBJ2-3	NA	NA	TGTGCCAGCAGTGCTACCGGGACTGGATTCACAGATACGCAGTATTTT	CASSATGTGFTDTQYF
TRBV7-9	TRBJ2-2	NA	NA	TGTGCCAGCAGCGAACCCCAAGAGGACCCCGGGGAGCTGTTTTTT	CASSEPQEDPGELFF
TRBV5-4	TRBJ1-3	TRBD1	NA	TGTGCCAGCAGCGACCGGGAGGGGGCGCCCGGAAACACCATATATTTT	CASSDREGAPGNTIYF
TRBV7-9	TRBJ2-1	NA	NA	TGTGCCAGCAGTGAGAGGGGGGCTCGCAATGAGCAGTTCTTC	CASSERGARNEQFF
TRBV19	TRBJ2-5	NA	NA	TGTGCCAGTAGTAGGGTCGGGGGCGAGGAGACCCAGTACTTC	CASSRVGGEETQYF
TRBV28	TRBJ2-1	TRBD2	NA	TGTGCCAGCAGTTTATGGTCGGGAGGGCTCGATGAGCAGTTCTTC	CASSLWSGGLDEQFF
TRBV10-2	TRBJ2-5	NA	NA	TGCGCCAGCAGTGAGTCGGTGCGCTCCGTGGAGACCCAGTACTTC	CASSESVRSVETQYF
TRBV19	TRBJ2-1	TRBD2	NA	TGTGCCAGTAACTTCATGTGGCGGGAGGGCCAAGGTAATGAGCAGTTCTTC	CASNFMWREGQGNEQFF
TRBV11-2	TRBJ1-1	NA	NA	TGTGCCAGCAGCTTGTACGGGTCGCCTGAAGCTTTCTTT	CASSLYGSPEAFF